What follows are 26 T cell receptor beta chains derived from one specimen sequenced in a study of Graves' ophthalmopathy and Graves' hyperthyroidism. Beta-chain TCR CDR3 regions were amplified from RNA transcripts. RT-PCR in the first round used HTBI primers; a second-round multiplex PCR followed. TCRdb re-called the multiplex PCR reads through MiXCR, storing one row per CDR3 protein. Here the sample spans 600,000 to 650,000 distinct CDR3 sequences, about 20% being singletons. The sample consisted of peripheral blood. These receptors all stem from a woman between 18 and 29 years old with stable Graves' hyperthyroidism. Some clones in this sample may be carry-over from other donors' samples.

This clonotype showed up many times. The J gene is TRBJ2-2, the V gene TRBV12-3 or TRBV12-4; D gene uncertain. CDR3 length: 14 amino acids. V lost 1 base, J lost 3 bases, and 6 bases lay in between. CDR3 sequence: CASSLDSYTGELFF. The DNA for the CDR3 is TGTGCCAGCAGTTTAGACTCTTACACCGGGGAGCTGTTTTTT.

In its sample, this clonotype was seen many times. The chain is built from TRBV20-1 and TRBJ2-7; no definite D call. Per germline, CDR1 DFQATT and CDR2 SNEGSKA (reference sequence). Trimming stripped 3 bases from V and 7 bases from J, with 7 bases between. The CDR3 loop spans 10 amino acids. This CDR3 is CSARIVEQYF. CDR3 DNA sequence: TGCAGTGCTAGGATCGTGGAGCAGTACTTC.

This clonotype was counted ten times or more. This sequence joins TRBV6-5 and TRBJ1-1, with D perhaps matching TRBD1 (6 bases). V shed 5 bases and J shed 10 bases, with 14 bases lying between them. The V gene's germline CDR1 is MNHEY and CDR2 SVGAGI. This CDR3 is 12 amino acids long. CDR3 amino acids: CASSPQGHGAFF. The CDR3 DNA follows: TGTGCCAGCAGTCCACAGGGCCATGGAGCTTTCTTT.

This clonotype showed up many times. This chain uses TRBV29-1 with TRBJ2-7, with 8 bases matching TRBD2. This CDR3 has 15 amino acids. V gave up 0 bases and J gave up 6 bases; unmatched junction bases: 10. Germline V gives CDR1 SQVTM, CDR2 ANQGSEA. This chain's CDR3 is CSVEDSSAGAVEQYF. The CDR3 DNA sequence: TGCAGCGTTGAAGACAGTTCAGCGGGGGCGGTCGAGCAGTACTTC.

This clonotype was seen ten or more times. The chain employs TRBV29-1 and TRBJ1-1, with TRBD1 matching 9 bases. J was trimmed by 4 bases and V by 7 bases; bases with no gene match: 10. Germline V CDR1 and CDR2: SQVTM, ANQGSEA. The CDR3 spans 14 residues. In DNA, the CDR3 is TGCAGCGCTGGCACCGGGACAGGGACCACTGAAGCTTTCTTT. Amino acids: CSAGTGTGTTEAFF.

This clonotype was detected many times. V usage is TRBV12-3 or TRBV12-4 and J usage is TRBJ2-7; D uncertain. Trimming shortened V by 1 base and J by 0 bases, and 7 bases separated the two germline ends. The CDR3 consists of 14 residues. This CDR3 is CASSLVGNSYEQYF. The CDR3 bases are TGTGCCAGCAGTTTAGTAGGAAACTCCTACGAGCAGTACTTC.

The V gene is TRBV6-1, the J gene TRBJ1-6, with unresolved D. The CDR3 loop spans 18 amino acids. Germline CDR1 MNHNS, CDR2 SASEGT. With 0 bases removed from V and 8 bases from J, the gap between germline ends came to 20 bases. In DNA form, the CDR3 reads TGTGCCAGCAGTGAAGCGGAAGGACCCCTAAGGACCCATTCACCCCTCCACTTT. Translation: CASSEAEGPLRTHSPLHF.

The V call is TRBV4-3, the J call TRBJ2-5; TRBD1 matches at 8 bases. The CDR3 spans 14 residues. CDR1 is LGHNA and CDR2 is YSLEER in the germline V gene. After removal of 1 base from V and 5 bases from J, the junction contained 3 bases not matched to a gene. The DNA for the CDR3 is TGCGCCAGCAGCCAAGTGTACAGGGGGGAGACCCAGTACTTC. This sequence encodes CASSQVYRGETQYF.

Many counts were recorded for this clonotype. CDR3 sequence: CSARGEFTEAFF. DNA for the CDR3: TGCAGTGCTCGGGGAGAGTTCACTGAAGCTTTCTTT. The genes are TRBV20-1 and TRBJ1-1; D gene unclear. The CDR3 length is 12 residues. Germline CDR1 reads DFQATT; CDR2 reads SNEGSKA (reference sequence). Between the trimmed V and J ends, which lost 5 bases and 4 bases, there was a span of 11 bases.

This clonotype has a count of ten or more. V usage is TRBV5-1 and J usage is TRBJ2-5, with D perhaps TRBD1 or TRBD2 (5 bases each). The CDR3 runs to 14 residues. V was pared by 5 bases and J by 2 bases, with 13 bases between. Germline CDR1 reads SGHRS; CDR2 reads YFSETQ. The CDR3 sequence is CASRAPGAQETQYF. DNA for the CDR3: TGCGCCAGCAGGGCACCCGGGGCACAAGAGACCCAGTACTTC.

The sample holds many counts of this clonotype. This chain's CDR3 is CASSFGNRAYEQYF. The CDR3 coding sequence is TGTGCCAGTAGTTTCGGGAATCGCGCCTACGAGCAGTACTTC. The chain couples TRBV19 to TRBJ2-7; a weak D match, TRBD2 (5 bases). CDR1 and CDR2 from the germline V gene are LNHDA and SQIVND (reference sequence). The V end was cut by 5 bases, the J end by 2 bases, with 13 bases between. The CDR3 covers 14 residues.

This clonotype was observed at least ten times. V usage is TRBV6-6 and J usage is TRBJ2-7, with TRBD1 matching over 8 bases. The J segment lost 2 bases and the V segment lost 6 bases, leaving 9 bases of the junction unmatched. Germline CDR1 reads MNHNY; CDR2 reads SVGAGI (reference sequence). This CDR3 region has 15 residues. DNA for the CDR3: TGTGCCAGCAGCCCAGGGGGCCAATTGCCCTACGAGCAGTACTTC. Protein sequence: CASSPGGQLPYEQYF.

This chain links TRBV7-9 with TRBJ1-2, with 7 bases identical to TRBD1. The length of the CDR3 is 15 residues. Trimming cost V 2 bases and J 7 bases; bases outside gene matches: 10. Germline values: CDR1 SEHNR, CDR2 FQNEAQ (reference sequence). CDR3 residues: CASSLIPRQGSGYTF. In DNA form, the CDR3 reads TGTGCCAGCAGCTTAATTCCGAGACAGGGCTCTGGCTACACCTTC.

This clonotype occurred a few times. The V and J genes are TRBV5-1 and TRBJ2-2; the match to TRBD1 covers 7 bases. CDR1 SGHRS and CDR2 YFSETQ come from the germline V gene. There are 16 residues in the CDR3. The trim removed 0 bases at V and 1 base at J, leaving 3 bases unmatched. CDR3 sequence reads: CASSLGDRMNTGELFF. As DNA, the CDR3 is TGCGCCAGCAGCTTGGGGGACAGAATGAACACCGGGGAGCTGTTTTTT.

The chain has TRBV3-1 and TRBJ1-1, with D uncertain. This CDR3 is 14 amino acids long. Trimming removed 2 bases at V and 4 bases at J, with 11 bases between. Germline V gene lookup returns CDR1 LGHDT and CDR2 YNNKEL (reference sequence). As DNA, the CDR3 is TGTGCCAGCAGCCAAAGCCTAGCAGTCACTGAAGCTTTCTTT. Protein sequence: CASSQSLAVTEAFF.

This chain's CDR3 is CSARGGANYGYTF. The CDR3 DNA follows: TGCAGTGCTAGAGGGGGGGCCAACTATGGCTACACCTTC. The J gene is TRBJ1-2, the V gene TRBV20-1, with D possibly being TRBD1 (6 bases). V was clipped by 1 base and J by 2 bases, with 8 bases between them. The CDR3 covers 13 residues. Germline V gives CDR1 DFQATT, CDR2 SNEGSKA (reference sequence).

The rearrangement uses TRBV20-1 and TRBJ1-5, with D maybe TRBD1 (5 bases). The CDR3 consists of 13 residues. The germline V gene encodes CDR1 DFQATT and CDR2 SNEGSKA (reference sequence). Trimming took 5 bases from V and 2 from J, leaving 10 bases between them. CDR3 region: CSAGGGGNQPQHF. In DNA form, the CDR3 reads TGCAGTGCTGGGGGAGGGGGCAATCAGCCCCAGCATTTT.

This clonotype was seen ten or more times. V usage is TRBV6-4 and J usage is TRBJ1-1, with D maybe TRBD1 (6 bases). V shed 3 bases and J shed 5 bases, with 16 bases lying between them. Germline V gene sequence: CDR1 MRHNA, CDR2 SNTAGT. This CDR3 comprises 15 residues. For the CDR3, the DNA is TGTGCCAGCAGTGAGTCGGGCCTCCAGGGGACTGAAGCTTTCTTT. It codes for CASSESGLQGTEAFF.

This clonotype was seen more than once but under ten times. The CDR3 reads CSAAESSTEAFF. The CDR3 coding sequence is TGCAGTGCCGCGGAGTCCTCCACTGAAGCTTTCTTT. The gene calls are TRBV20-1 and TRBJ1-1, with D uncertain. Trimming removed 6 bases from V and 4 bases from J, with 12 bases in between. This CDR3 contains 12 residues. Germline CDR1 DFQATT, CDR2 SNEGSKA (reference sequence).

Of note for this clonotype: Given a much more abundant clone one base away, this may be a read error. In nucleotides, the CDR3 is TGCGCCATCAGCCAATACCGGGACATTAACTATGGCTACACCTTC. Translated, it gives CAISQYRDINYGYTF. V is TRBV4-1 and J is TRBJ1-2; D perhaps matches TRBD1 (6 bases). Germline CDR1 and CDR2: MGHRA and YSYEKL. The CDR3 consists of 15 residues.

The chain uses TRBV29-1 and TRBJ1-2; 7 nucleotides align to TRBD1. CDR3 size: 12 residues. The V segment lost 3 bases and the J segment 7 bases; nucleotides outside the gene matches: 5. Germline values: CDR1 SQVTM, CDR2 ANQGSEA. The DNA for the CDR3 is TGCAGCGTTGAGCGACAGGGAAGTGGCTACACCTTC. Translating it yields CSVERQGSGYTF.

There are many counts of this clonotype. The rearrangement uses TRBV20-1 and TRBJ1-1; a weak D match, TRBD1 (6 bases). This CDR3 comprises 14 residues. Looked up from germline, CDR1 is DFQATT and CDR2 is SNEGSKA (reference sequence). V shed 2 bases and J shed 1 base, with 11 bases lying between them. The CDR3 loop is CSARPGQKNTEAFF. Written as DNA, the CDR3 is TGCAGTGCTAGACCCGGACAGAAGAACACTGAAGCTTTCTTT.

A few counts support this clonotype. The chain has TRBV27 and TRBJ2-1, with 7 bases aligning to TRBD1. Germline CDR1 is MNHEY and CDR2 is SMNVEV (reference sequence). Trimming cost V 5 bases and J 7 bases; bases outside gene matches: 8. This CDR3 spans 14 amino acids. The CDR3 DNA reads as TGTGCCAGCAGTCCCCAGACAGGGTTTAATGAGCAGTTCTTC. Protein: CASSPQTGFNEQFF.

This clonotype was seen a few times. The genes are TRBV29-1 and TRBJ2-5; 8 bases map to TRBD2. Germline V gene sequence: CDR1 SQVTM, CDR2 ANQGSEA. V lost 3 bases and J lost 4; bases outside the gene matches: 1. This CDR3 spans 12 amino acids. The CDR3 here is CSVDRGGETQYF. For the CDR3, the DNA is TGCAGCGTTGATCGGGGGGGAGAGACCCAGTACTTC.

The table lists this clonotype with many counts. The V call is TRBV2, the J call TRBJ2-7, with D perhaps TRBD2 (5 bases). Trimming removed 5 bases at V and 3 bases at J, with 14 bases between. Germline lookup yields CDR1 SNHLY and CDR2 FYNNEI. This CDR3 is built from 14 residues. The CDR3 is CASSSGSLDYEQYF. The CDR3 bases are TGTGCCAGCAGTTCGGGGAGTCTAGACTACGAGCAGTACTTC.

This clonotype appeared many times. The V gene is TRBV2, the J gene TRBJ1-5; TRBD1 aligns across 7 bases. Trimming cost V 6 bases and J 3 bases; bases outside gene matches: 8. Germline CDR1 SNHLY, CDR2 FYNNEI. The CDR3 contains 15 residues. CDR3 protein: CASRRQGTNNQPQHF. The CDR3 DNA follows: TGTGCCAGCAGAAGACAGGGCACCAACAATCAGCCCCAGCATTTT.